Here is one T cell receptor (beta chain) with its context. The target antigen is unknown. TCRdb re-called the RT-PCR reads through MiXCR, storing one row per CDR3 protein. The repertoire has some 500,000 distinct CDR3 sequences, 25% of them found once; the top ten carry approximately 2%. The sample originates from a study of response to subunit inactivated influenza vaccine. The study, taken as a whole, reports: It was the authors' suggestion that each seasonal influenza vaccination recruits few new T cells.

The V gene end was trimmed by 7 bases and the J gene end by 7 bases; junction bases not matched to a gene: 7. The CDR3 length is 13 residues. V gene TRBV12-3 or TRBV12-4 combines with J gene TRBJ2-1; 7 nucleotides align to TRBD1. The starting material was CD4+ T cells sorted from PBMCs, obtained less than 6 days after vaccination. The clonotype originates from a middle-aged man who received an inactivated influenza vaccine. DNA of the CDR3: TGTGCCAGCACCCCCACGACAGGGAATGAGCAGTTCTTC. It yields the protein CASTPTTGNEQFF.